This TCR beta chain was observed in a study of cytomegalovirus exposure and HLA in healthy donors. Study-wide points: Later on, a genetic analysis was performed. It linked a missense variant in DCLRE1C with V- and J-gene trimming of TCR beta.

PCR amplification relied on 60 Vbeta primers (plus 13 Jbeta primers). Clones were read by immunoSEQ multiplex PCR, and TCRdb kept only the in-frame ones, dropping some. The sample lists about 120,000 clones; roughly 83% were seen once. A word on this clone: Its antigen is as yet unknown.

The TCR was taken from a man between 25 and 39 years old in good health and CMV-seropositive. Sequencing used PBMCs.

CDR3: CASSQSGGRETQYF. CDR3 sequence (DNA): TGCGCCAGCAGCCAATCTGGGGGCCGGGAGACCCAGTACTTC. The rearrangement links TRBV4-3 to TRBJ2-5, with a weak D call TRBD1 (6 bases). The CDR3 covers 14 residues. Trimming took 2 bases from V and 5 from J, leaving 12 bases between them. Germline values: CDR1 LGHNA, CDR2 YSLEER.